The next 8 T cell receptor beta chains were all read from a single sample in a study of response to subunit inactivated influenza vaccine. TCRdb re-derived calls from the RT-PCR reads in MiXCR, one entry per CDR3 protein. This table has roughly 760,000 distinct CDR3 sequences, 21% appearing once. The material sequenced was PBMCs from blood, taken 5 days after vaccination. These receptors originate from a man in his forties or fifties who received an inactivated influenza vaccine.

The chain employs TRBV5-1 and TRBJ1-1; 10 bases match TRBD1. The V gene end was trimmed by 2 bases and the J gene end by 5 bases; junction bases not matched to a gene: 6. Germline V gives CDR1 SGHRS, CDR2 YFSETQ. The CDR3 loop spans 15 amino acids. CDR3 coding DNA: TGCGCCAGCAGCTTACAACCGGGACAGGGGACTGAAGCTTTCTTT. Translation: CASSLQPGQGTEAFF. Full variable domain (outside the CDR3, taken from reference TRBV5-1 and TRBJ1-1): KAGVTQTPRYLIKTRGQQVTLSCSPISGHRSVSWYQQTPGQGLQFLFEYFSETQRNKGNFPGRFSGRQFSNSRSEMNVSTLELGDSALYLCASSLQPGQGTEAFFGQGTRLTVV.

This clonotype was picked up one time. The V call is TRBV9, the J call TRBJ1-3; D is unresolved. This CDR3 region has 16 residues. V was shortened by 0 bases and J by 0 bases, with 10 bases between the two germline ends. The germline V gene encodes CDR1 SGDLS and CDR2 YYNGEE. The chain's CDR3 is CASSVEADHSGNTIYF. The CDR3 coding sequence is TGTGCCAGCAGCGTAGAAGCAGACCACTCTGGAAACACCATATATTTT.

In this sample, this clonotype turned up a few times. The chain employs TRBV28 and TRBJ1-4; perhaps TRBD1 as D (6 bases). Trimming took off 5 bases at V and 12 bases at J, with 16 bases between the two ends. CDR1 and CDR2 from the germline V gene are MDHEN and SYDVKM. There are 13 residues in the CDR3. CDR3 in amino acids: CASSRDIGGELFF. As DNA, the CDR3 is TGTGCCAGCAGTAGGGACATTGGGGGGGAACTGTTTTTT.

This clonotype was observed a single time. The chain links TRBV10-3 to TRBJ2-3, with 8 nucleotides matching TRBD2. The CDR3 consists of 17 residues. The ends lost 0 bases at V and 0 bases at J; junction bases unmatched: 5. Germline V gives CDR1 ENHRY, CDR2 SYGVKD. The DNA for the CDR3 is TGTGCCATCAGTGAGTCGGGCGGGGGGACTAGCACAGATACGCAGTATTTT. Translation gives CAISESGGGTSTDTQYF.

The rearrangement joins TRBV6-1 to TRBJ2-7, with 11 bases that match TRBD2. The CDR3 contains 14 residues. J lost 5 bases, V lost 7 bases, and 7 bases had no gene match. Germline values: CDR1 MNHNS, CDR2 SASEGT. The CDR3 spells CASTVAGGQNEQYF. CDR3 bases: TGTGCCAGCACCGTAGCGGGAGGGCAAAACGAGCAGTACTTC.

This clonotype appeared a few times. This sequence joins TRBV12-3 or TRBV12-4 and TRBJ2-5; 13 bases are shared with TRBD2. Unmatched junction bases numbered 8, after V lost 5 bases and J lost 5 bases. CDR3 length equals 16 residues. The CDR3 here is CASSPGLAGLGETQYF. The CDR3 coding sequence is TGTGCCAGCAGTCCGGGACTAGCGGGATTGGGTGAGACCCAGTACTTC.

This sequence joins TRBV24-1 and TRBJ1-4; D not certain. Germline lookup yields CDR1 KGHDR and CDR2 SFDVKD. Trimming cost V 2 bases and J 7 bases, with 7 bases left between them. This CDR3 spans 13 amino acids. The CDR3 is CATSDSNGEKLFF. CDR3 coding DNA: TGTGCCACCAGTGATTCCAACGGTGAAAAACTGTTTTTT.

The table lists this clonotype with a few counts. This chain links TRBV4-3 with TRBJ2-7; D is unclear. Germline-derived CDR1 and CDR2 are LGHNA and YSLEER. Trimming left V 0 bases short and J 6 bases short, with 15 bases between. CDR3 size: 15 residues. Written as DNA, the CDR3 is TGCGCCAGCAGCCAAGATTTAATGTCCACATGCGAGCAGTACTTC. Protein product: CASSQDLMSTCEQYF.